This record covers a single T cell receptor beta chain. The sample originates from a study of T cell responses to AZD1222 COVID-19 vaccine. The germline gives CDR1 MDHEN, CDR2 SYDVKM. J was trimmed by 4 bases and V by 5 bases; bases with no gene match: 11. The CDR3 has 17 residues. Produced via immunoSEQ multiplex PCR; TCRdb's table is partial and in-frame only. Of 150,000 or so clones listed, 90% to 95% are singletons. The chain joins TRBV28 to TRBJ2-2, with 9 bases that match TRBD1. The clonotype was recovered from an adult who received the AZD1222 COVID-19 vaccine. The source material was peripheral blood, sampled 28 days after the second AZD1222 dose. CDR3 coding DNA: TGTGCCAGCAGTCGACTACAGACAGGGGGGGTCACCGGGGAGCTGTTTTTT. Encoded protein: CASSRLQTGGVTGELFF.